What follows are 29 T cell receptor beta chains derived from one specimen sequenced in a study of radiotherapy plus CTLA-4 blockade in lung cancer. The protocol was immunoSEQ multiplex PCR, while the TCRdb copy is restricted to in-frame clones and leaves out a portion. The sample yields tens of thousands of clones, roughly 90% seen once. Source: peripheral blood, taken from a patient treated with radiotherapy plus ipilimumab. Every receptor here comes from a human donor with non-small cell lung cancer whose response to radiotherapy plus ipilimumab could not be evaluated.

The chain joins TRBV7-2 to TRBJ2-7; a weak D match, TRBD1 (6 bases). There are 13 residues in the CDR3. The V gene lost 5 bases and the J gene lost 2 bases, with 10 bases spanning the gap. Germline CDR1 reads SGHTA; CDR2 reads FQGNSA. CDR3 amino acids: CASSEWGPYEQYF. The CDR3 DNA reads TGTGCCAGCAGCGAGTGGGGGCCCTACGAGCAGTACTTC.

This chain's CDR3 is CASSYDSTASYEQYF. The DNA of the CDR3 is TGTGCCAGCAGCTACGACTCGACAGCCTCCTACGAGCAGTACTTC. The V and J genes are TRBV7-2 and TRBJ2-7, with D possibly matching TRBD1 (5 bases). The CDR3 runs 15 residues. The germline V gene encodes CDR1 SGHTA and CDR2 FQGNSA. V was pared by 4 bases and J by 0 bases, with 13 bases between.

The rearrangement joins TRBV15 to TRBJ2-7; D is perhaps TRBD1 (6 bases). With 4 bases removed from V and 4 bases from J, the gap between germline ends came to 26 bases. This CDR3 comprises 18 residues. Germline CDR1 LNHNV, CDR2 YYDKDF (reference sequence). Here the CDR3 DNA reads TGTGCCACCAGCAATTTCGGCATACAGGGCGCGATTCTATACGAGCAGTACTTC. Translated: CATSNFGIQGAILYEQYF. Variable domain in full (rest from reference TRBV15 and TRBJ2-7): DAMVIQNPRYQVTQFGKPVTLSCSQTLNHNVMYWYQQKSSQAPKLLFHYYDKDFNNEADTPDNFQSRRPNTSFCFLDIRSPGLGDTAMYLCATSNFGIQGAILYEQYFGPGTRLTVT.

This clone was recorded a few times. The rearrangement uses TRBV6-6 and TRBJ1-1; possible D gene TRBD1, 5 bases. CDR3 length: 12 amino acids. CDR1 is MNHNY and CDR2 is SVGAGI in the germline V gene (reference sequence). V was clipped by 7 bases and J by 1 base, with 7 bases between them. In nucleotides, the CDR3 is TGTGCCAGCACCGACAGGAACACTGAAGCTTTCTTT. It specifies CASTDRNTEAFF.

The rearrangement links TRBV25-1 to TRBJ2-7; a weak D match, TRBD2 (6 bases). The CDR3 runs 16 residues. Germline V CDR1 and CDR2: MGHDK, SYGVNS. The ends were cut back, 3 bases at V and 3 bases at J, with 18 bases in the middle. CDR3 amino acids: CASSDLTGRGIYEQYF. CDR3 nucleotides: TGTGCCAGCAGTGATCTTACGGGACGGGGGATCTACGAGCAGTACTTC.

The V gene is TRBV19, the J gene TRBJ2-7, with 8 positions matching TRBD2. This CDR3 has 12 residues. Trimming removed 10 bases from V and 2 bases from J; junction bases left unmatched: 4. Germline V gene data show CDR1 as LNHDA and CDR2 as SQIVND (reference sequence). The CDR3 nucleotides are TGTGCCACCGCCGGGGGGGCCTACGAGCAGTACTTC. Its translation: CATAGGAYEQYF.

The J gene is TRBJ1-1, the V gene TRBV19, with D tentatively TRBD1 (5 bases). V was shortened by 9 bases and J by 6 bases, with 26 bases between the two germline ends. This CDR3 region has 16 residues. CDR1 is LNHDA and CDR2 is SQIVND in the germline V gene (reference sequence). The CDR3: CASLNHAYDSQAEAFF. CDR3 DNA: TGTGCCAGCCTAAACCACGCCTATGACAGTCAGGCTGAAGCTTTCTTT.

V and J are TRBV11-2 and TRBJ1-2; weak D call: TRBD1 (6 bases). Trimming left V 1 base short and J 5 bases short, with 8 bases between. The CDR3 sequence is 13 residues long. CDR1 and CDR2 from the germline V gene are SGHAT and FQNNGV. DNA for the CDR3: TGTGCCAGCAGCTTAGCAGGGGCGTATGGCTACACCTTC. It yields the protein CASSLAGAYGYTF. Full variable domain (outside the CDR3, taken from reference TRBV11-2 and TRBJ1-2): EAGVAQSPRYKIIEKRQSVAFWCNPISGHATLYWYQQILGQGPKLLIQFQNNGVVDDSQLPKDRFSAERLKGVDSTLKIQPAKLEDSAVYLCASSLAGAYGYTFGSGTRLTVV.

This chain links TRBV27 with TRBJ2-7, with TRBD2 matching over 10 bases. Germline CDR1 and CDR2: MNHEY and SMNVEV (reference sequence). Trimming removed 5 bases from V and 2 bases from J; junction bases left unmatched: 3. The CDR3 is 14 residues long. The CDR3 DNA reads TGTGCCAGCAGTGAGCGGGGGGGAACCTACGAGCAGTACTTC. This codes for CASSERGGTYEQYF.

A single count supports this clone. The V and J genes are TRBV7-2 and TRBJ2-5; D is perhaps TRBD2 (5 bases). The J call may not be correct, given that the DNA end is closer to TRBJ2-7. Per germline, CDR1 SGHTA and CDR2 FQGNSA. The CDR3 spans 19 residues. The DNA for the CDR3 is TGTGCCAGCAGCTTAGAATCCGGGGTGGGCCCCCTTAGCTCCTACGAGCAGTACTTC. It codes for CASSLESGVGPLSSYEQYF.

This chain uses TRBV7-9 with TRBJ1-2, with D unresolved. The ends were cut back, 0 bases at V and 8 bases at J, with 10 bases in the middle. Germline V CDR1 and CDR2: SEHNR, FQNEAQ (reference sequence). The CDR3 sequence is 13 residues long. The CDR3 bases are TGTGCCAGCAGCTTAGCTGCCGGGTTCGGCTACACCTTC. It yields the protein CASSLAAGFGYTF.

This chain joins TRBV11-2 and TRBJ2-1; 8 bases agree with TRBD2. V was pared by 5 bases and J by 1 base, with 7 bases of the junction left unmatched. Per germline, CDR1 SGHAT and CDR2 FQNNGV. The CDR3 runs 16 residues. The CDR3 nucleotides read TGTGCCAGCAGCCCCCTAGGACTAGCTTCCTACAATGAGCAGTTCTTC. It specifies CASSPLGLASYNEQFF.

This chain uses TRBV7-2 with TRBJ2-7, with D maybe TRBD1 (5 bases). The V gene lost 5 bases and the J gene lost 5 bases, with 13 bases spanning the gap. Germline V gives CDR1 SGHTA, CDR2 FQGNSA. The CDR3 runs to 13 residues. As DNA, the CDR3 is TGTGCCAGCAGCCCCTCAGGGTGGCACGAGCAGTACTTC. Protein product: CASSPSGWHEQYF. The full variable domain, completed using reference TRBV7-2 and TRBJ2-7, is GAGVSQSPSNKVTEKGKDVELRCDPISGHTALYWYRQSLGQGLEFLIYFQGNSAPDKSGLPSDRFSAERTGGSVSTLTIQRTQQEDSAVYLCASSPSGWHEQYFGPGTRLTVT.

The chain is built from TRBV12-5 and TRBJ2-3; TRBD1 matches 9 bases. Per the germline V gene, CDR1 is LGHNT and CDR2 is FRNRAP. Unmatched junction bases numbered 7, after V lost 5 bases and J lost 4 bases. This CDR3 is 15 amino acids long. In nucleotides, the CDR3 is TGTGCTAGTGGTCTCGGGACAGGGAAGCCAGATACGCAGTATTTT. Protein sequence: CASGLGTGKPDTQYF.

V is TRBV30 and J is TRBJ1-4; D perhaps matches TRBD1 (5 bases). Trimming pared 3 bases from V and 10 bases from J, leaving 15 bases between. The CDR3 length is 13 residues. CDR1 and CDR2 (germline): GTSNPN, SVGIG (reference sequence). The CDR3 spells CAWRILREGKLFF. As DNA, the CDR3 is TGTGCCTGGAGAATACTCAGGGAGGGAAAACTGTTTTTT.

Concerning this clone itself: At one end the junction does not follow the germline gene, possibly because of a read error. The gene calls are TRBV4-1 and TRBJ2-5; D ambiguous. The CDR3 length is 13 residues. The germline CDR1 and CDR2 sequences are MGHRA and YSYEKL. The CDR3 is CASSQVIQEAQYF. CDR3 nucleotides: TGCGCCAGCAGCCAAGTAATCCAAGAGGCCCAGTACTTC.

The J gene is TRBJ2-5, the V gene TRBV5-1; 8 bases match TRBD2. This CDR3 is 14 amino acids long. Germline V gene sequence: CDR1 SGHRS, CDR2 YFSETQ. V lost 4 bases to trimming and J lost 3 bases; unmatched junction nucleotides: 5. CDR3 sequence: CASSAGTREETQYF. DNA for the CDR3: TGCGCCAGCAGCGCCGGGACTAGAGAAGAGACCCAGTACTTC.

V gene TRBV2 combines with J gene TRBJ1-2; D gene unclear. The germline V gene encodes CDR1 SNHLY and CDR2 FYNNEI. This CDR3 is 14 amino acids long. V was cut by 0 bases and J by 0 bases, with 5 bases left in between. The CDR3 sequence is CASSEAPTNYGYTF. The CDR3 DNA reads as TGTGCCAGCAGTGAAGCCCCCACTAACTATGGCTACACCTTC.

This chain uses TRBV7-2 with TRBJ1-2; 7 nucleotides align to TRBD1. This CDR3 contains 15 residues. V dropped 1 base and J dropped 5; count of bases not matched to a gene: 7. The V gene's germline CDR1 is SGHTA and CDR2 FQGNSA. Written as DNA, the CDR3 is TGTGCCAGCAGCTTAGTCGGGACAGCTGCATATGGCTACACCTTC. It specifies CASSLVGTAAYGYTF.

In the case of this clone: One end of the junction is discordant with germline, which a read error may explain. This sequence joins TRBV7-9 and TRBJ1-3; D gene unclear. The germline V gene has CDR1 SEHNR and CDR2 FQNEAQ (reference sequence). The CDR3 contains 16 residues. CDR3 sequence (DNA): TGTGCCGGCAGCTTAGCGCTGGGGAGTTCTGGAAACACCATATATTTT. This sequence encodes CAGSLALGSSGNTIYF.

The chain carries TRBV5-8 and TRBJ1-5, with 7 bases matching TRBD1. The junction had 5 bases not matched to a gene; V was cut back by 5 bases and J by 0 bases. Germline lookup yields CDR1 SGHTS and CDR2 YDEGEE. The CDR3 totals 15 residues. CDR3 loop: CASRWGQNSNQPQHF. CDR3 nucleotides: TGTGCCAGCAGGTGGGGACAGAATAGCAATCAGCCCCAGCATTTT.

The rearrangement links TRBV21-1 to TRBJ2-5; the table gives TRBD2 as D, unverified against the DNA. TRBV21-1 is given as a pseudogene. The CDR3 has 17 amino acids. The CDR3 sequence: CASSIQSLRRDQETQYF. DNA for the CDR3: TGTGCCAGCAGCATTCAATCATTGCGGAGGGATCAAGAGACCCAGTACTTC.

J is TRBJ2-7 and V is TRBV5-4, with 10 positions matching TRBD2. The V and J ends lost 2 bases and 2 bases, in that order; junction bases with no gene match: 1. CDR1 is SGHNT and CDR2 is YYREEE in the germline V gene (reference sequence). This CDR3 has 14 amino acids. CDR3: CASSFSGRAYEQYF. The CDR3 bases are TGTGCCAGCAGCTTCAGCGGGAGGGCCTACGAGCAGTACTTC.

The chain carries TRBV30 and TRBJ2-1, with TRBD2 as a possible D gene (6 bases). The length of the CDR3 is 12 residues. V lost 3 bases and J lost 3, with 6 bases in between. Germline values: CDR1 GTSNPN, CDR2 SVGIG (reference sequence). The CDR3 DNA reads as TGTGCCTGGAGGCGGGGCTACAATGAGCAGTTCTTC. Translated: CAWRRGYNEQFF. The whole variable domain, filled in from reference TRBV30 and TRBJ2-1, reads SQTIHQWPATLVQPVGSPLSLECTVEGTSNPNLYWYRQAAGRGLQLLFYSVGIGQISSEVPQNLSASRPQDRQFILSSKKLLLSDSGFYLCAWRRGYNEQFFGPGTRLTVL.

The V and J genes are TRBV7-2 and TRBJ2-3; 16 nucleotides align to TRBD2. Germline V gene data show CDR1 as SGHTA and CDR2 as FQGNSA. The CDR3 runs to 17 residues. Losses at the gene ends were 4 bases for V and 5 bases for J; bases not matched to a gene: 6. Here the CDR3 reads CASSSGTSGGAIDTQYF. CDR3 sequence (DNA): TGTGCCAGCAGCTCCGGGACTAGCGGGGGGGCAATAGATACGCAGTATTTT.

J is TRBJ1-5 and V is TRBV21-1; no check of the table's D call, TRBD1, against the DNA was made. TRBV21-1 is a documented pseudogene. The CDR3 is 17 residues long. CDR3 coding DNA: TGTGCCAGCAGCAAAAAGGGACAGCATATTAGCAATCAGCCCCAGCATTTT. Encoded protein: CASSKKGQHISNQPQHF.

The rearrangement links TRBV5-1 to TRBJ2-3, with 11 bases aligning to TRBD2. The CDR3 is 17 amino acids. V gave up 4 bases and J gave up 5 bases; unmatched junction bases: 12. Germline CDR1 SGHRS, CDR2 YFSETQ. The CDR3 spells CASSVSGSSGGRDTQYF. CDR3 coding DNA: TGCGCCAGCAGCGTGAGCGGGTCTAGCGGGGGGAGAGATACGCAGTATTTT.

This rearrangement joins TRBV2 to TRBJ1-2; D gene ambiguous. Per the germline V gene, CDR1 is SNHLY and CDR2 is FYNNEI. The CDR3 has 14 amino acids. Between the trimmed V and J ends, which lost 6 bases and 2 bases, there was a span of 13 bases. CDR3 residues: CASSAGWSNYGYTF. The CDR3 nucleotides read TGTGCCAGCAGCGCCGGGTGGAGCAACTATGGCTACACCTTC. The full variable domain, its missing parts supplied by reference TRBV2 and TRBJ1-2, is EPEVTQTPSHQVTQMGQEVILRCVPISNHLYFYWYRQILGQKVEFLVSFYNNEISEKSEIFDDQFSVERPDGSNFTLKIRSTKLEDSAMYFCASSAGWSNYGYTFGSGTRLTVV.

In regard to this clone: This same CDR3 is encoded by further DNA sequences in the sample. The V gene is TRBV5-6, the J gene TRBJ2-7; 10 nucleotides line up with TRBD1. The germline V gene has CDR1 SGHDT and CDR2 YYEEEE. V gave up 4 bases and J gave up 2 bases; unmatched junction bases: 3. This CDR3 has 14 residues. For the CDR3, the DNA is TGTGCCAGCAGCCTCGGGACAGGGGCCTACGAGCAGTACTTC. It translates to CASSLGTGAYEQYF.